The next 21 T cell receptor beta chains were all read from a single sample in a study of T cell responses to AZD1222 COVID-19 vaccine. TCRdb keeps only in-frame clones here, not all; method: immunoSEQ multiplex PCR. Here the sample spans 110,000 to 150,000 clones, around 89% being singletons. This specimen consisted of peripheral blood, obtained on day 0 of AZD1222 vaccination. These receptors originate from an adult in good health.

The chain carries TRBV6-5 and TRBJ1-2; possible D gene TRBD1, 6 bases. CDR3 length: 15 residues. V dropped 6 bases and J dropped 1 base, with 15 bases sitting between them. Germline loops: CDR1 MNHEY, CDR2 SVGAGI. The CDR3 bases are TGTGCCAGCAGAGGGGGGTGGCAGGGTAACTATGGCTACACCTTC. Encoded protein: CASRGGWQGNYGYTF.

This chain connects TRBV2 to TRBJ1-4; D gene ambiguous. Germline V lookup: CDR1 SNHLY, CDR2 FYNNEI. Trimming left V 4 bases short and J 2 bases short, with 11 bases between. The CDR3 length is 15 residues. CDR3 sequence: CASSGSGATNEKLFF. CDR3 nucleotide sequence: TGTGCCAGCAGTGGGTCGGGCGCGACTAATGAAAAACTGTTTTTT.

This chain links TRBV5-1 with TRBJ2-5; TRBD1 might be the D (7 bases). The CDR3 runs 15 residues. Germline CDR1 is SGHRS and CDR2 is YFSETQ. The V gene lost 1 base and the J gene lost 4 bases, with 14 bases spanning the gap. CDR3 in DNA: TGCGCCAGCAGCTTGTCCCCAGGGGGAGGAGAGACCCAGTACTTC. The encoded protein is CASSLSPGGGETQYF.

Remarks on this clone: Other DNA sequences from this sample encode an identical CDR3 as well. V and J are TRBV27 and TRBJ2-1, with 7 bases aligning to TRBD1. Trimming at V came to 2 bases and at J to 7 bases, leaving 2 bases not matched to a gene. This CDR3 region has 13 residues. From germline, CDR1 is MNHEY and CDR2 SMNVEV (reference sequence). CDR3 DNA sequence: TGTGCCAGCAGTTTAGACAGGGCAAATGAGCAGTTCTTC. Translation gives CASSLDRANEQFF.

The CDR3 DNA sequence: TGTGCCAGTAGTATAGTTGATGTTAGGAAGGGGACTAACTATGGCTACACCTTC. It codes for CASSIVDVRKGTNYGYTF. The chain uses TRBV19 and TRBJ1-2; D may be TRBD1 (5 bases). This CDR3 contains 18 residues. Trimming pared 1 base from V and 0 bases from J, leaving 18 bases between. The germline CDR1 and CDR2 sequences are LNHDA and SQIVND (reference sequence).

This clone has just one count. The V call is TRBV9, the J call TRBJ2-2; no definite D call. Trimming took off 4 bases at V and 0 bases at J, with 13 bases between the two ends. Germline values: CDR1 SGDLS, CDR2 YYNGEE. CDR3 length equals 16 residues. CDR3 in amino acids: CASSPQANANTGELFF. CDR3 sequence (DNA): TGTGCCAGCAGCCCCCAGGCAAACGCGAACACCGGGGAGCTGTTTTTT.

The chain carries TRBV30 and TRBJ2-7, with TRBD2 as a possible D gene (6 bases). Germline values: CDR1 GTSNPN, CDR2 SVGIG (reference sequence). Between the trimmed V and J ends, which lost 2 bases and 6 bases, there was a span of 17 bases. The length of the CDR3 is 14 residues. The DNA for the CDR3 is TGTGCCTGGAGTCGGAACGGGGGAGGCTCCGAGCAGTACTTC. It specifies CAWSRNGGGSEQYF.

The V gene is TRBV18, the J gene TRBJ2-7, with 7 bases aligning to TRBD2. This CDR3 has 16 amino acids. With V trimmed by 0 bases and J by 2 bases, 7 bases remained unmatched. The germline CDR1 and CDR2 sequences are KGHSH and LQKENI. The CDR3 coding sequence is TGTGCCAGCTCACCACCTACGGGACTACCTACCTACGAGCAGTACTTC. It encodes CASSPPTGLPTYEQYF.

This chain uses TRBV24-1 with TRBJ2-3, with 8 bases lining up with TRBD1. The germline V gene has CDR1 KGHDR and CDR2 SFDVKD. CDR3 length: 14 amino acids. With V trimmed by 4 bases and J by 2 bases, 1 base remained unmatched. The CDR3: CATSEGQDTDTQYF. For the CDR3, the DNA is TGTGCCACCAGTGAGGGACAGGACACAGATACGCAGTATTTT.

The rearrangement joins TRBV7-2 to TRBJ2-7; 9 positions match TRBD2. The CDR3 is 15 residues long. The germline V gene encodes CDR1 SGHTA and CDR2 FQGNSA. The junction had 7 bases not matched to a gene; V was cut back by 1 base and J by 6 bases. CDR3 in amino acids: CASSLEGTSRSEQYF. DNA of the CDR3: TGTGCCAGCAGCTTAGAGGGGACTAGCAGATCCGAGCAGTACTTC.

The chain recombines TRBV27 with TRBJ2-5; 10 bases map to TRBD1. The CDR3 sequence is 17 residues long. Trimming at V came to 6 bases and at J to 4 bases, leaving 14 bases not matched to a gene. From germline, CDR1 is MNHEY and CDR2 SMNVEV (reference sequence). The CDR3: CASSSLRDRGRRETQYF. The CDR3 region has the DNA TGTGCCAGCAGCTCTCTACGGGACAGGGGAAGGAGAGAGACCCAGTACTTC.

The chain carries TRBV6-5 and TRBJ2-1; 11 nucleotides agree with TRBD2. Germline CDR1 reads MNHEY; CDR2 reads SVGAGI. This CDR3 has 15 amino acids. With 6 bases clipped from V and 2 bases from J, the junction kept 3 bases outside the gene matches. The CDR3 DNA reads as TGTGCCAGCAGGGTGGGACTAGCGGCCTACAATGAGCAGTTCTTC. Translated, it gives CASRVGLAAYNEQFF.

The genes are TRBV5-8 and TRBJ1-2, with D tentatively TRBD1 (6 bases). The CDR3 totals 14 residues. Looked up from germline, CDR1 is SGHTS and CDR2 is YDEGEE. The V and J ends lost 1 base and 7 bases respectively, with 14 bases between them. The CDR3 sequence: CASSLSGVGSGYTF. CDR3 bases: TGTGCCAGCAGCTTGTCAGGGGTGGGAAGTGGCTACACCTTC.

The CDR3 region has the DNA TGTGCCAGCAGCCAACGTCGGGAGACCCAGTACTTC. It is translated as CASSQRRETQYF. The rearrangement joins TRBV3-1 (or the pseudogene TRBV3-2) to TRBJ2-5, with D unclear. The CDR3 runs to 12 residues. Germline values: CDR1 LGHDT, CDR2 YNNKEL (reference sequence). V was clipped by 2 bases and J by 5 bases, with 6 bases between them.

This clone was detected once. V usage is TRBV4-2 and J usage is TRBJ2-1; TRBD2 aligns across 10 bases. The length of the CDR3 is 19 residues. The V gene end was trimmed by 0 bases and the J gene end by 1 base; junction bases not matched to a gene: 9. Germline loops: CDR1 LGHNA, CDR2 YNFKEQ. The CDR3 coding sequence is TGTGCCAGCAGCCAAGACCTGGCTAGCGGGAGTTGGTCCTACAATGAGCAGTTCTTC. Its protein is CASSQDLASGSWSYNEQFF.

The CDR3 spells CAWSVLRTGDGYTF. Written as DNA, the CDR3 is TGTGCCTGGAGTGTACTAAGAACAGGGGATGGCTACACCTTC. V is TRBV30 and J is TRBJ1-2; 7 bases match TRBD1. CDR3 length: 14 residues. With V trimmed by 0 bases and J by 6 bases, 7 bases remained unmatched. Germline CDR1 GTSNPN, CDR2 SVGIG (reference sequence).

The chain combines TRBV7-9 with TRBJ2-7; D call uncertain. The germline V gene encodes CDR1 SEHNR and CDR2 FQNEAQ (reference sequence). V shed 5 bases and J shed 6 bases, with 14 bases lying between them. The CDR3 consists of 13 residues. The chain's CDR3 is CASSIAGRGEQYF. The CDR3 nucleotides are TGTGCCAGCAGCATCGCAGGACGAGGCGAGCAGTACTTC. Full variable domain (outside the CDR3, taken from reference TRBV7-9 and TRBJ2-7): DTGVSQNPRHKITKRGQNVTFRCDPISEHNRLYWYRQTLGQGPEFLTYFQNEAQLEKSRLLSDRFSAERPKGSFSTLEIQRTEQGDSAMYLCASSIAGRGEQYFGPGTRLTVT.

Here the CDR3 reads CAMADTGNHYGYTF. CDR3 DNA sequence: TGTGCCATGGCCGATACAGGGAACCACTATGGCTACACCTTC. V usage is TRBV5-4 and J usage is TRBJ1-2; TRBD1 is a possible D gene (6 bases). Germline V CDR1 and CDR2: SGHNT, YYREEE (reference sequence). The length of the CDR3 is 14 residues. Trimming took off 9 bases at V and 3 bases at J, with 18 bases between the two ends.

The V gene is TRBV19, the J gene TRBJ1-5; D uncertain. The V and J ends lost 0 bases and 5 bases respectively, with 5 bases between them. The CDR3 contains 13 residues. Germline V lookup: CDR1 LNHDA, CDR2 SQIVND (reference sequence). The CDR3 DNA is TGTGCCAGTAGTATAGACACGTATCAGCCCCAGCATTTT. Translation gives CASSIDTYQPQHF.

This sequence joins TRBV18 and TRBJ2-7; 7 bases match TRBD1. V lost 0 bases, J lost 1 base, and 6 bases stayed unmatched. Per germline, CDR1 KGHSH and CDR2 LQKENI. The CDR3 is 16 residues long. This CDR3 is CASSPPTTGESYEQYF. CDR3 coding DNA: TGTGCCAGCTCACCACCGACAACAGGGGAATCCTACGAGCAGTACTTC.

This sequence joins TRBV30 and TRBJ1-4; the D is unclear. The germline CDR1 and CDR2 sequences are GTSNPN and SVGIG (reference sequence). CDR3 length: 14 amino acids. The germline V and J ends were trimmed by 4 bases and 7 bases, with 16 bases remaining between them. CDR3 sequence reads: CAWNAGLAGEKLFF. In DNA, the CDR3 is TGTGCCTGGAATGCGGGCCTCGCGGGTGAAAAACTGTTTTTT. The variable domain in full, completed from reference TRBV30 and TRBJ1-4, reads SQTIHQWPATLVQPVGSPLSLECTVEGTSNPNLYWYRQAAGRGLQLLFYSVGIGQISSEVPQNLSASRPQDRQFILSSKKLLLSDSGFYLCAWNAGLAGEKLFFGSGTQLSVL.